A single count supports the clone carrying this T cell receptor beta chain. The sample belongs to a study of graft-versus-host responses after intestinal transplantation. Across the whole study: All of the recipients had induction that used anti-thymocyte globulin, then tacrolimus and steroids for 2 to 3 years.

The data were produced by immunoSEQ multiplex PCR, yet TCRdb's version contains in-frame clones alone and is incomplete. The table has thousands of clones, around 29% seen once; the top ten hold just over 5%. V trimming: 5 bases; J trimming: 8 bases; junction bases outside the gene matches: 9. Looked up from germline, CDR1 is MDHEN and CDR2 is SYDVKM. This CDR3 contains 15 residues. Study-wide results and caveats: GvH clones were identified in recipient marrow, with some first appearing in ileum or blood.

Irradiated, violet-dye-labeled stimulator cells, approximately 200,000 in number, were plated with approximately 200,000 CFSE-labeled responder cells. The source is a human patient who received an intestinal transplant. The chain joins TRBV28 to TRBJ1-4; 9 nucleotides align to TRBD1. The sample here was alloreactive CD4+ T cells from a mixed lymphocyte reaction culture, taken before intestinal transplant. Subset given: CFSE-low proliferating T cells sorted from approximately 6-day pre-transplant mixed lymphocyte reaction (GvH or HvG direction). CDR3 in DNA: TGTGCCAGCAGTCCTCCGGGACAGGGTGGGGAAAAACTGTTTTTT. This gives the protein CASSPPGQGGEKLFF.